This paragraph covers one T cell receptor beta chain sequence. The antigen remains unidentified. This entry belongs to a study of beta chain features in type 1 diabetes. The authors obtained over 95% purity in all sorted populations. The CDR3 runs 13 residues. Trimming left V 5 bases short and J 5 bases short, with 13 bases between. CDR1 and CDR2 (germline): MGHRA, YSYEKL. The sequenced template was cDNA made from the entire isolated RNA. Profiling relied on immunoSEQ multiplex PCR, and the TCRdb table lists in-frame clones only, not all of them. The repertoire holds a few hundred thousand clones, 9.5% to 10% seen once, with about 0.6% in the top ten. Study findings and constraints: More deletions and fewer insertions at VDJ junctions were seen in type 1 diabetes patients. The naive, central memory and Treg TCRB repertoires looked more alike in patients than they did in healthy donors. Equally in patients and controls, PCR might preferentially amplify shorter templates. Shortening that was moderate but significant affected the TCRB CDR3s of Type 1 diabetes patients in all four CD4+ subsets.

The chain employs TRBV4-1 and TRBJ2-7; D possibly uses TRBD1 or TRBD2 (6 bases each). This receptor was identified in a man aged 30 to 45 with type 1 diabetes. Sequenced sample: central memory CD4+ T cells from blood. CDR3: CASSFLGGNEQYF. The CDR3 region has the DNA TGCGCCAGCAGCTTCTTAGGGGGGAACGAGCAGTACTTC.